The 27 T cell receptor beta chains presented below share a single source sample, sequenced in a study of memory CD4+ T cells and cytomegalovirus serostatus. Single viable CD3+CD4+CD8-CD45RO+ cells were sorted as the memory CD4+ T cells. Profiled with immunoSEQ multiplex PCR; TCRdb holds only in-frame clones, not every one. Of tens of thousands of clones in the sample, around 78% are singletons; the top ten hold approximately 1.5%. The sequenced material came from memory CD4+ T cells from blood. Receptors were obtained from an adult in good health and CMV-seronegative.

The rearrangement links TRBV7-2 to TRBJ2-5; D gene ambiguous. V was cut by 1 base and J by 1 base, with 13 bases left in between. This CDR3 spans 16 amino acids. Germline values: CDR1 SGHTA, CDR2 FQGNSA. The CDR3: CASSLGVGVTQETQYF. In DNA, the CDR3 is TGTGCCAGCAGCTTAGGGGTTGGGGTAACCCAAGAGACCCAGTACTTC.

V gene TRBV28 combines with J gene TRBJ1-2; 9 bases match TRBD1. Germline-derived CDR1 and CDR2 are MDHEN and SYDVKM. The trim removed 4 bases at V and 5 bases at J, leaving 8 bases unmatched. The CDR3 runs to 15 residues. The CDR3 protein is CASSSATGGGYGYTF. CDR3 nucleotides: TGTGCCAGCAGTTCAGCGACAGGGGGTGGTTATGGCTACACCTTC.

This clone came up once. The chain joins TRBV6-5 to TRBJ2-7; D remains unclear. V lost 8 bases to trimming and J lost 0 bases, with 14 bases between them. The CDR3 is 14 residues long. Germline V gene sequence: CDR1 MNHEY, CDR2 SVGAGI. CDR3: CASARSGSSYEQYF. CDR3 nucleotides: TGTGCCAGCGCCAGGTCCGGCAGCTCCTACGAGCAGTACTTC.

In its sample, this clone was seen a few times. The genes are TRBV5-1 and TRBJ1-2, with D possibly TRBD1 on 5 matching bases. Germline assignment: CDR1 SGHRS and CDR2 YFSETQ. CDR3 length: 13 amino acids. Trimming stripped 0 bases from V and 6 bases from J, with 9 bases between. CDR3 residues: CASSLAGTDGYTF. CDR3 in DNA: TGCGCCAGCAGCTTGGCCGGGACGGATGGCTACACCTTC. The variable domain in full, completed from reference TRBV5-1 and TRBJ1-2, reads KAGVTQTPRYLIKTRGQQVTLSCSPISGHRSVSWYQQTPGQGLQFLFEYFSETQRNKGNFPGRFSGRQFSNSRSEMNVSTLELGDSALYLCASSLAGTDGYTFGSGTRLTVV.

The chain has TRBV19 and TRBJ1-4, with TRBD1 matching 7 bases. Trimming at V came to 5 bases and at J to 4 bases, leaving 7 bases not matched to a gene. This CDR3 has 15 residues. Germline CDR1 reads LNHDA; CDR2 reads SQIVND (reference sequence). CDR3 nucleotide sequence: TGTGCCAGTAGTCTGGGGACAGTCGTTAATGAAAAACTGTTTTTT. Residues: CASSLGTVVNEKLFF. Variable domain in full (rest from reference TRBV19 and TRBJ1-4): DGGITQSPKYLFRKEGQNVTLSCEQNLNHDAMYWYRQDPGQGLRLIYYSQIVNDFQKGDIAEGYSVSREKKESFPLTVTSAQKNPTAFYLCASSLGTVVNEKLFFGSGTQLSVL.

The V and J genes are TRBV18 and TRBJ2-1; no clear D gene. The germline V gene encodes CDR1 KGHSH and CDR2 LQKENI. The CDR3 has 18 amino acids. V was cut by 4 bases and J by 2 bases, with 21 bases left in between. The CDR3: CASSLKPGPPKPYNEQFF. The CDR3 DNA sequence: TGTGCCAGCTCACTCAAACCCGGGCCCCCCAAGCCCTACAATGAGCAGTTCTTC. Looking up the rest from reference TRBV18 and TRBJ2-1 gives the full variable domain: NAGVMQNPRHLVRRRGQEARLRCSPMKGHSHVYWYRQLPEEGLKFMVYLQKENIIDESGMPKERFSAEFPKEGPSILRIQQVVRGDSAAYFCASSLKPGPPKPYNEQFFGPGTRLTVL.

The rearrangement joins TRBV2 to TRBJ2-1; D might be TRBD1 (5 bases). V was clipped by 2 bases and J by 6 bases, with 11 bases between them. The CDR3 extends over 14 amino acids. The germline gives CDR1 SNHLY, CDR2 FYNNEI. In DNA, the CDR3 is TGTGCCAGCAGTGAACAGGGCCCTTCCAATGAGCAGTTCTTC. This sequence encodes CASSEQGPSNEQFF.

This clone was observed a few times. The chain couples TRBV27 to TRBJ2-7; a weak D match, TRBD1 (5 bases). The germline V and J ends were trimmed by 6 bases and 2 bases, with 5 bases remaining between them. The CDR3 is 11 residues long. Germline CDR1 MNHEY, CDR2 SMNVEV (reference sequence). The CDR3 loop reads CASRDTYEQYF. DNA of the CDR3: TGTGCCAGCAGGGACACCTACGAGCAGTACTTC.

The genes are TRBV4-3 and TRBJ1-2; tentatively, D is TRBD1 (6 bases). Germline loops: CDR1 LGHNA, CDR2 YSLEER. V was cut by 4 bases and J by 5 bases, with 20 bases left in between. The CDR3 has 16 residues. The CDR3 loop reads CASSPTKGQRQYGYTF. The CDR3 DNA reads TGCGCCAGCAGCCCGACAAAAGGACAGCGACAATATGGCTACACCTTC.

This sequence joins TRBV5-4 and TRBJ1-1; TRBD1 agrees at 8 bases. Germline loops: CDR1 SGHNT, CDR2 YYREEE (reference sequence). CDR3 length equals 15 residues. Germline trimming cut 5 bases from V and 5 bases from J; bases unmatched to any gene: 11. CDR3 in DNA: TGTGCCAGCAGACGCCAACAGGGGGTCAAAACTGAAGCTTTCTTT. Translation gives CASRRQQGVKTEAFF.

This clone was found once. V usage is TRBV9 and J usage is TRBJ2-7; TRBD1 matches at 7 bases. Germline-derived CDR1 and CDR2 are SGDLS and YYNGEE. The J segment lost 1 base and the V segment lost 0 bases, leaving 4 bases of the junction unmatched. The CDR3 sequence is 15 residues long. The CDR3 bases are TGTGCCAGCAGCGTAGACAGGGGAAGTTCCTACGAGCAGTACTTC. This translates into CASSVDRGSSYEQYF.

A few counts support this clone. The V and J genes are TRBV14 and TRBJ1-3; TRBD1 might be the D (6 bases). V was shortened by 5 bases and J by 1 base, with 12 bases between the two germline ends. The CDR3 runs 15 residues. Germline CDR1 SGHDN, CDR2 FVKESK. The CDR3 coding sequence is TGTGCCAGCAGCTCACAGGGAACTTCTGGAAACACCATATATTTT. It codes for CASSSQGTSGNTIYF. The full variable domain, its missing parts supplied by reference TRBV14 and TRBJ1-3, is EAGVTQFPSHSVIEKGQTVTLRCDPISGHDNLYWYRRVMGKEIKFLLHFVKESKQDESGMPNNRFLAERTGGTYSTLKVQPAELEDSGVYFCASSSQGTSGNTIYFGEGSWLTVV.

The V and J genes are TRBV7-2 and TRBJ2-1; D gene unclear. The germline V gene has CDR1 SGHTA and CDR2 FQGNSA. The CDR3 sequence is 13 residues long. V was trimmed by 5 bases and J by 5 bases, leaving 10 bases between them. The CDR3 reads CASSNFLHNEQFF. The CDR3 bases are TGTGCCAGCAGCAATTTCCTCCACAATGAGCAGTTCTTC.

The chain carries TRBV7-6 and TRBJ1-1; D remains unclear. Germline V CDR1 and CDR2: SGHVS, FNYEAQ. The CDR3 extends over 13 amino acids. V lost 5 bases and J lost 1, with 8 bases in between. The CDR3 region is CASSRRSNTEAFF. The DNA of the CDR3 is TGTGCCAGCAGCCGGCGGTCGAACACTGAAGCTTTCTTT.

The V call is TRBV4-3, the J call TRBJ1-5; possibly TRBD1 for D (5 bases). The CDR3 length is 14 residues. V was shortened by 0 bases and J by 7 bases, with 10 bases between the two germline ends. Germline loops: CDR1 LGHNA, CDR2 YSLEER. CDR3 in amino acids: CASSQDLGRQPQHF. As DNA, the CDR3 is TGCGCCAGCAGCCAAGATTTGGGGCGCCAGCCCCAGCATTTT.

Turning to this clone: Other DNA sequences in this sample translate to the same CDR3. This chain's CDR3 is CASSYPPGTGREKLFF. CDR3 DNA sequence: TGTGCCAGCAGTTACCCGCCCGGGACAGGAAGGGAAAAACTGTTTTTT. The V call is TRBV6-6, the J call TRBJ1-4, with TRBD1 identical over 8 bases. J gave up 8 bases and V 2 bases, and 10 bases lay outside the gene matches. Germline CDR1 is MNHNY and CDR2 is SVGAGI (reference sequence). The CDR3 is 16 amino acids.

The gene calls are TRBV7-2 and TRBJ2-7, with TRBD1 matching 7 bases. The ends lost 3 bases at V and 0 bases at J; junction bases unmatched: 2. Looked up from germline, CDR1 is SGHTA and CDR2 is FQGNSA. The CDR3 consists of 14 residues. The CDR3 spells CASSLGQSSYEQYF. The CDR3 coding sequence is TGTGCCAGCAGCTTGGGACAGAGCTCCTACGAGCAGTACTTC. The variable domain in full, completed from reference TRBV7-2 and TRBJ2-7, reads GAGVSQSPSNKVTEKGKDVELRCDPISGHTALYWYRQSLGQGLEFLIYFQGNSAPDKSGLPSDRFSAERTGGSVSTLTIQRTQQEDSAVYLCASSLGQSSYEQYFGPGTRLTVT.

The V call is TRBV7-2, the J call TRBJ2-3, with D perhaps matching TRBD1 (5 bases). V lost 4 bases and J 4 bases, leaving 21 bases between the germline ends. The CDR3 loop spans 17 amino acids. Looked up from germline, CDR1 is SGHTA and CDR2 is FQGNSA. CDR3 bases: TGTGCCAGCAGCTCAAGGGGTGGATCGATCCGTTCAGATACGCAGTATTTT. This sequence encodes CASSSRGGSIRSDTQYF.

This clone turned up a few times. The chain employs TRBV27 and TRBJ1-1; 7 positions agree with TRBD1. Unmatched junction bases numbered 9, after V lost 5 bases and J lost 0 bases. This CDR3 comprises 16 residues. The germline V gene has CDR1 MNHEY and CDR2 SMNVEV (reference sequence). CDR3 DNA: TGTGCCAGCAGTCCCGACAGGGCCCCGATGAACACTGAAGCTTTCTTT. It codes for CASSPDRAPMNTEAFF.

This chain links TRBV4-3 with TRBJ2-5; TRBD1 agrees at 8 bases. V trimming: 0 bases; J trimming: 2 bases; junction bases outside the gene matches: 11. Germline V gene sequence: CDR1 LGHNA, CDR2 YSLEER. CDR3 length: 18 amino acids. In nucleotides, the CDR3 is TGCGCCAGCAGCCAAGAATACAGGGGGTATCGCGGGCAAGAGACCCAGTACTTC. Translation gives CASSQEYRGYRGQETQYF.

This chain connects TRBV2 to TRBJ2-1, with D perhaps matching TRBD2 (5 bases). V dropped 4 bases and J dropped 7 bases, with 14 bases sitting between them. This CDR3 has 14 amino acids. Germline V lookup: CDR1 SNHLY, CDR2 FYNNEI. The CDR3 reads CASSVNGLGNEQFF. Here the CDR3 DNA reads TGTGCCAGCAGTGTGAACGGACTCGGGAATGAGCAGTTCTTC.

The V and J genes are TRBV5-1 and TRBJ2-1; 8 bases line up with TRBD1. The V segment lost 3 bases and the J segment 3 bases; nucleotides outside the gene matches: 11. Looked up from germline, CDR1 is SGHRS and CDR2 is YFSETQ. This CDR3 has 17 residues. The CDR3 coding sequence is TGCGCCAGCAGCTCCGTTAACAGGGGGAATTTCTACAATGAGCAGTTCTTC. Protein sequence: CASSSVNRGNFYNEQFF.

The V and J genes are TRBV7-2 and TRBJ2-1; 12 bases agree with TRBD2. Unmatched junction bases numbered 7, after V lost 5 bases and J lost 8 bases. This CDR3 has 15 amino acids. Germline assignment: CDR1 SGHTA and CDR2 FQGNSA. CDR3 sequence: CASSRLAGELYEQFF. CDR3 bases: TGTGCCAGCAGCAGACTAGCGGGAGAGTTATATGAGCAGTTCTTC.

The chain's CDR3 is CASSFGLPGADTQYF. The CDR3 DNA follows: TGTGCCAGCAGCTTCGGCCTCCCTGGAGCAGATACGCAGTATTTT. This chain uses TRBV11-2 with TRBJ2-3; D remains unclear. The CDR3 totals 15 residues. V was trimmed by 3 bases and J by 4 bases, leaving 14 bases between them. Germline V gives CDR1 SGHAT, CDR2 FQNNGV.

The J gene is TRBJ2-2, the V gene TRBV7-2; the match to TRBD2 covers 8 bases. Trimming removed 4 bases from V and 6 bases from J; junction bases left unmatched: 10. This CDR3 has 16 residues. Germline CDR1 and CDR2: SGHTA and FQGNSA. CDR3: CASSYWTSRGAGELFF. The CDR3 DNA is TGTGCCAGCAGCTATTGGACTAGCCGGGGGGCCGGGGAGCTGTTTTTT.

Only a few counts were recorded for this clone. V and J are TRBV10-3 and TRBJ1-1; D is uncertain. Germline CDR1 is ENHRY and CDR2 is SYGVKD. The CDR3 contains 14 residues. V shed 1 base and J shed 1 base, with 7 bases lying between them. CDR3 bases: TGTGCCATCAGTGAGTTGGAGGGGAACACTGAAGCTTTCTTT. Protein product: CAISELEGNTEAFF.

This chain links TRBV28 with TRBJ2-5, with a possible D match to TRBD2 (6 bases). Germline CDR1 reads MDHEN; CDR2 reads SYDVKM. Between the trimmed V and J ends, which lost 5 bases and 5 bases, there was a span of 12 bases. The CDR3 is made up of 13 amino acids. The CDR3 loop is CASSLSGVETQYF. For the CDR3, the DNA is TGTGCCAGCAGTCTTTCGGGAGTGGAGACCCAGTACTTC.